A single sample gave rise to the 26 T cell receptor beta chains below, sequenced in a study of Graves' ophthalmopathy and Graves' hyperthyroidism. TCR beta CDR3 regions were amplified from RNA transcripts. RT-PCR in the first round used HTBI primers; a second-round multiplex PCR followed. TCRdb re-called the multiplex PCR reads through MiXCR, storing one row per CDR3 protein. The sample has a few hundred thousand distinct CDR3 sequences, about 35% seen once. Sequenced material: peripheral blood or thyroid tissue (not recorded which). The origin of the receptors is an adult man with Graves' hyperthyroidism.

This chain connects TRBV2 to TRBJ1-1, with unresolved D. The CDR3 loop spans 12 amino acids. Germline assignment: CDR1 SNHLY and CDR2 FYNNEI. With 7 bases removed from V and 1 base from J, the gap between germline ends came to 7 bases. The DNA for the CDR3 is TGTGCCAGCATCTGGACGAACACTGAAGCTTTCTTT. This gives the protein CASIWTNTEAFF.

Only a few counts were recorded for this clonotype. This chain uses TRBV4-1 with TRBJ1-5; unclear D gene. Between the trimmed V and J ends, which lost 4 bases and 5 bases, there was a span of 15 bases. Looked up from germline, CDR1 is MGHRA and CDR2 is YSYEKL. This CDR3 spans 15 amino acids. CDR3 bases: TGCGCCAGCAGCCCTTGGGAGGGCGGGGATCAGCCCCAGCATTTT. The encoded protein is CASSPWEGGDQPQHF.

This sequence joins TRBV7-9 and TRBJ2-6; 8 positions match TRBD1. Trimming took 3 bases from V and 0 from J; bases not matched to a gene: 13. Germline V gives CDR1 SEHNR, CDR2 FQNEAQ (reference sequence). CDR3 size: 20 residues. Written as DNA, the CDR3 is TGTGCCAGCAGCTTGTCTCTATCCGGGACAGGCGTCTCTGGGGCCAACGTCCTGACTTTC. Encoded protein: CASSLSLSGTGVSGANVLTF. Supplemented by reference TRBV7-9 and TRBJ2-6, the full variable domain reads DTGVSQNPRHKITKRGQNVTFRCDPISEHNRLYWYRQTLGQGPEFLTYFQNEAQLEKSRLLSDRFSAERPKGSFSTLEIQRTEQGDSAMYLCASSLSLSGTGVSGANVLTFGAGSRLTVL.

This clonotype turned up a few times. The V and J genes are TRBV12-3 or TRBV12-4 and TRBJ2-2; 10 nucleotides align to TRBD1. The CDR3 consists of 19 residues. CDR3 nucleotide sequence: TGTGCTAGTGGTTTGGCAACCGGAGGGACAGGGGCTCCCACCGGGGAGCTGTTTTTT. Translation: CASGLATGGTGAPTGELFF.

The chain links TRBV7-9 to TRBJ2-3; tentative D call: TRBD1 (6 bases). Germline V gives CDR1 SEHNR, CDR2 FQNEAQ (reference sequence). V gave up 3 bases and J gave up 6 bases, with 7 bases separating them. This CDR3 contains 12 residues. The CDR3 reads CASSFDRDTQYF. The CDR3, as DNA: TGTGCCAGCAGCTTCGACAGGGATACGCAGTATTTT.

J is TRBJ1-4 and V is TRBV2, with D unresolved. The V and J ends lost 8 bases and 0 bases respectively, with 13 bases between them. The CDR3 sequence is 15 residues long. Per germline, CDR1 SNHLY and CDR2 FYNNEI. The CDR3 region is CASETDFATNEKLFF. The CDR3 DNA reads as TGTGCCAGCGAAACAGATTTTGCAACTAATGAAAAACTGTTTTTT.

Turning to this clonotype: With a much larger clone just one base away, this may be a read error. The CDR3 does not close with the conserved phenylalanine or tryptophan, likely indicating a read error. The CDR3 DNA follows: TGTGCCAGTAGCCCGGGGGTAGCGGCCTACGAGCAGTACCTC. Translating it yields CASSPGVAAYEQYL. The rearrangement uses TRBV7-2 and TRBJ2-7, with D possibly matching TRBD2 (6 bases). This CDR3 region has 14 residues. Germline CDR1 reads SGHTA; CDR2 reads FQGNSA. Trimming removed 9 bases at V and 2 bases at J, with 17 bases between.

The chain recombines TRBV10-3 with TRBJ1-1, with 8 bases aligning to TRBD1. V gave up 2 bases and J gave up 4 bases; unmatched junction bases: 12. Germline CDR1 ENHRY, CDR2 SYGVKD. The CDR3 is 17 amino acids. CDR3 DNA sequence: TGTGCCATCAGTGAGACAAGAGGACAGGGAGTGACCACTGAAGCTTTCTTT. Translated, it gives CAISETRGQGVTTEAFF.

This clonotype was recorded only once. A much larger clone lies a single base off, so this may be a read error. V is TRBV29-1 and J is TRBJ1-6; 9 nucleotides align to TRBD1. CDR1 SQVTM and CDR2 ANQGSEA come from the germline V gene. CDR3 size: 14 residues. V shed 7 bases and J 7 bases; nucleotides not matched to a gene: 8. CDR3 residues: CSAGTGLDNSPLHF. The CDR3 DNA is TGCAGCGCCGGGACAGGGTTGGACAATTCACCCCTCCACTTT. The variable domain in full, completed from reference TRBV29-1 and TRBJ1-6, reads SAVISQKPSRDICQRGTSLTIQCQVDSQVTMMFWYRQQPGQSLTLIATANQGSEATYESGFVIDKFPISRPNLTFSTLTVSNMSPEDSSIYLCSAGTGLDNSPLHFGNGTRLTVT.

V and J are TRBV5-4 and TRBJ1-6; D is perhaps TRBD1 (6 bases). The CDR3 is 15 residues long. V was pared by 4 bases and J by 6 bases, with 14 bases between. Looked up from germline, CDR1 is SGHNT and CDR2 is YYREEE (reference sequence). CDR3 in amino acids: CASSLSTGSNSPLHF. DNA for the CDR3: TGTGCCAGCAGCCTCAGCACAGGGAGTAATTCACCCCTCCACTTT.

The rearrangement uses TRBV7-2 and TRBJ2-7; 10 bases match TRBD1. With V trimmed by 0 bases and J by 7 bases, 3 bases remained unmatched. This CDR3 contains 14 residues. Germline lookup yields CDR1 SGHTA and CDR2 FQGNSA. CDR3 residues: CASSLAGQGEEQYF. As DNA, the CDR3 is TGTGCCAGCAGCTTAGCTGGACAGGGGGAAGAGCAGTACTTC.

The chain joins TRBV10-2 to TRBJ2-3, with 10 bases that match TRBD2. In germline, CDR1 is WSHSY, CDR2 SAAADI. The ends lost 7 bases at V and 6 bases at J; junction bases unmatched: 13. The CDR3 consists of 16 residues. The CDR3: CASNGRLAGAVDTQYF. CDR3 nucleotides: TGCGCCAGCAACGGTCGGCTAGCGGGAGCAGTTGATACGCAGTATTTT.

This clonotype was detected ten times or more. V gene TRBV7-9 combines with J gene TRBJ1-1; D gene unclear. The germline V and J ends were trimmed by 6 bases and 1 base, with 12 bases remaining between them. The CDR3 totals 14 residues. Germline CDR1 is SEHNR and CDR2 is FQNEAQ (reference sequence). CDR3 bases: TGTGCCAGCAGTCAGATCGGACCGAACACTGAAGCTTTCTTT. This translates into CASSQIGPNTEAFF.

This chain links TRBV5-1 with TRBJ1-1; D is perhaps TRBD1 (5 bases). This CDR3 comprises 14 residues. The germline CDR1 and CDR2 sequences are SGHRS and YFSETQ. V lost 0 bases to trimming and J lost 7 bases, with 13 bases between them. The CDR3 sequence: CASSLVGGGNEAFF. The CDR3, as DNA: TGCGCCAGCAGCTTGGTGGGGGGAGGCAATGAAGCTTTCTTT.

This clonotype was found many times. The gene calls are TRBV20-1 and TRBJ1-4; 7 bases line up with TRBD1. The germline V gene encodes CDR1 DFQATT and CDR2 SNEGSKA (reference sequence). This CDR3 has 11 residues. Trimming took 3 bases from V and 15 from J; bases not matched to a gene: 7. CDR3 sequence reads: CSASVQGSMFF. The CDR3 nucleotides are TGCAGTGCTAGTGTACAGGGGTCGATGTTTTTT.

The V gene is TRBV20-1, the J gene TRBJ1-5; D not certain. V was cut by 6 bases and J by 10 bases, with 22 bases left in between. Germline V CDR1 and CDR2: DFQATT, SNEGSKA (reference sequence). There are 14 residues in the CDR3. The CDR3, as DNA: TGCAGTGCGCCTCACCCGGGGTCATATTCACCCCAGCATTTT. Amino acids: CSAPHPGSYSPQHF.

Ten or more counts support this clonotype. At one boundary the junction diverges from the germline segment, which might be a read error. This chain connects TRBV5-1 to TRBJ2-7, with 9 bases identical to TRBD1. CDR3 length: 15 residues. Germline CDR1 is SGHRS and CDR2 is YFSETQ. CDR3 residues: CASRLGTGSSYEQYF. CDR3 DNA sequence: TGCGCCAGCAGGTTGGGGACAGGGAGCTCCTACGAGCAGTACTTC.

This clonotype was found many times. The chain couples TRBV10-2 to TRBJ2-2; D is undetermined. Germline V gene lookup returns CDR1 WSHSY and CDR2 SAAADI. CDR3 length equals 12 residues. V was shortened by 7 bases and J by 5 bases, with 8 bases between the two germline ends. CDR3 nucleotides: TGCGCCAGCACAGAGAGGACCGGGGAGCTGTTTTTT. Its translation: CASTERTGELFF.

Only a few counts were recorded for this clonotype. The rearrangement links TRBV2 to TRBJ2-1, with D hard to call. Germline CDR1 SNHLY, CDR2 FYNNEI. CDR3 length equals 16 residues. Trimming removed 5 bases from V and 0 bases from J, with 14 bases in between. The CDR3 DNA follows: TGTGCCAGCAGTCTCGTAGAACCGGCCTCCTACAATGAGCAGTTCTTC. This sequence encodes CASSLVEPASYNEQFF.

The J gene is TRBJ1-1, the V gene TRBV2, with 8 positions matching TRBD1. The CDR3 loop spans 13 amino acids. V was pared by 5 bases and J by 6 bases, with 5 bases of the junction left unmatched. Per the germline V gene, CDR1 is SNHLY and CDR2 is FYNNEI. The CDR3 DNA is TGTGCCAGCAGTTCGGACAGGGAGGCTGAAGCTTTCTTT. Protein product: CASSSDREAEAFF.

The rearrangement joins TRBV20-1 to TRBJ1-1, with TRBD1 identical over 8 bases. V lost 3 bases to trimming and J lost 5 bases; unmatched junction nucleotides: 5. Germline V lookup: CDR1 DFQATT, CDR2 SNEGSKA (reference sequence). The CDR3 extends over 13 amino acids. The CDR3 DNA is TGCAGTGCTAGTGGTCAGGGGGCGACTGAAGCTTTCTTT. This gives the protein CSASGQGATEAFF.

The chain employs TRBV6-5 and TRBJ1-2; D is possibly TRBD1 (6 bases). This CDR3 region has 16 residues. The germline gives CDR1 MNHEY, CDR2 SVGAGI. V was pared by 4 bases and J by 1 base, with 16 bases between. Written as DNA, the CDR3 is TGTGCCAGCAGTTCACAACGCGGACAGATTAACTATGGCTACACCTTC. It is translated as CASSSQRGQINYGYTF.

The CDR3 loop is CASSLDVWGVETEAFF. The CDR3 nucleotides are TGTGCCAGCAGCTTAGATGTATGGGGAGTGGAAACTGAAGCTTTCTTT. The chain employs TRBV7-9 and TRBJ1-1; D gene ambiguous. The CDR3 has 16 residues. V lost 1 base and J lost 5, with 17 bases in between. Germline values: CDR1 SEHNR, CDR2 FQNEAQ (reference sequence).

This clonotype was found many times. V gene TRBV19 combines with J gene TRBJ1-1; D gene uncertain. Trimming removed 4 bases at V and 6 bases at J, with 6 bases between. Germline assignment: CDR1 LNHDA and CDR2 SQIVND (reference sequence). This CDR3 has 11 residues. The chain's CDR3 is CASSRWAEAFF. Here the CDR3 DNA reads TGTGCCAGTAGTAGGTGGGCTGAAGCTTTCTTT.

This chain's CDR3 is CASGFRDSNSPLHF. Written as DNA, the CDR3 is TGTGCCAGCGGCTTCCGGGACAGCAATTCACCCCTCCACTTT. The chain uses TRBV25-1 and TRBJ1-6, with 7 bases matching TRBD1. V shed 8 bases and J 7 bases; nucleotides not matched to a gene: 8. This CDR3 has 14 amino acids. Germline CDR1 reads MGHDK; CDR2 reads SYGVNS.

The table lists this clonotype with many counts. The chain has TRBV7-8 and TRBJ1-3, with a tentative D call TRBD1 (6 bases). This CDR3 has 15 amino acids. CDR1 and CDR2 from the germline V gene are SGHVS and FQNEAQ. The V gene lost 3 bases and the J gene lost 4 bases, with 13 bases spanning the gap. Here the CDR3 DNA reads TGTGCCAGCAGCTTGGGCAGGGGCTCCGGAAACACCATATATTTT. Translated: CASSLGRGSGNTIYF.